The clone carrying this T cell receptor beta chain has just a few counts. The CDR3 covers 15 residues. Looked up from germline, CDR1 is MDHEN and CDR2 is SYDVKM. The ends were cut back, 11 bases at V and 4 bases at J, with 21 bases in the middle. Original methodology: Using reference gene primer amplification, nucleated cell counts were estimated. Sequenced by immunoSEQ multiplex PCR; TCRdb stores in-frame clones only, minus some. The DNA gave D and trimming, while V, J and clone size come from that table. The top ten hold more than 1.5% of the sample, which has over 120,000 clones, roughly three quarters seen once. This record comes from a study of blood T cell repertoires in COVID-19. Study overall: The United States, Italy and Spain were the sources of the acute and convalescent COVID-19 samples. T cells, B-cell-depleted T cells, or PBMCs provided the cDNA or gDNA that served as material.

This clonotype was sampled from a woman aged 60-70 years with acute or convalescent COVID-19. The chain links TRBV28 to TRBJ1-5; TRBD1 might be the D (6 bases). The sample consisted of peripheral blood. The CDR3 coding sequence is TGTGCCGGGTCGTACCGACAGGTTTATAATCAGCCCCAGCATTTT. It codes for CAGSYRQVYNQPQHF. Together with reference TRBV28 and TRBJ1-5, the CDR3 gives the full variable domain: DVKVTQSSRYLVKRTGEKVFLECVQDMDHENMFWYRQDPGLGLRLIYFSYDVKMKEKGDIPEGYSVSREKKERFSLILESASTNQTSMYLCAGSYRQVYNQPQHFGDGTRLSIL.